The 30 T cell receptor beta chains below were found in one sample sequenced in a study of blood T cell repertoires in COVID-19. Some clones are missing from TCRdb's copy, which holds only in-frame ones; the method was immunoSEQ multiplex PCR. The sample yields some 19,000 clones, approximately 91% seen once. The sequenced sample was peripheral blood. Every receptor here comes from a human donor in a cohort sampled during active COVID-19. The donor label of this sample is uncertain.

This rearrangement joins TRBV19 to TRBJ1-3; no definite D call. The CDR3 sequence is 16 residues long. V was cut by 4 bases and J by 4 bases, with 17 bases left in between. Germline V gene lookup returns CDR1 LNHDA and CDR2 SQIVND (reference sequence). The CDR3 bases are TGTGCCAGTAGTAGGAGACGCCAAGGTCCCGGAAACACCATATATTTT. Translated: CASSRRRQGPGNTIYF.

This clone has only one observation. This chain uses TRBV6-6 with TRBJ2-2, with 9 bases fitting TRBD2. The CDR3 covers 17 residues. Germline CDR1 MNHNY, CDR2 SVGAGI (reference sequence). Unmatched junction bases numbered 7, after V lost 5 bases and J lost 0 bases. The CDR3 spells CASSQSSGRSNTGELFF. In DNA, the CDR3 is TGTGCCAGCAGTCAGTCCAGCGGGAGGTCGAACACCGGGGAGCTGTTTTTT.

This clone was recorded once. The chain uses TRBV25-1 and TRBJ2-5; 7 bases map to TRBD1. Germline V gene lookup returns CDR1 MGHDK and CDR2 SYGVNS. The junction had 3 bases not matched to a gene; V was cut back by 3 bases and J by 2 bases. CDR3 length: 14 amino acids. CDR3 in DNA: TGTGCCAGCAGTGAGCCGGGACAGCAAGAGACCCAGTACTTC. Protein product: CASSEPGQQETQYF.

This clone was observed a single time. The chain recombines TRBV11-3 with TRBJ2-5, with 8 bases lining up with TRBD2. V lost 3 bases, J lost 5 bases, and 5 bases stayed unmatched. The CDR3 contains 14 residues. The V gene's germline CDR1 is SGHNT and CDR2 YENEEA. The CDR3 nucleotides are TGTGCCAGCAGCTTCGGGGGGGCCGGGGAGACCCAGTACTTC. Protein product: CASSFGGAGETQYF.

This chain joins TRBV3-1 (or the pseudogene TRBV3-2) and TRBJ2-1; 7 bases align to TRBD2. The CDR3 has 17 amino acids. V trimming: 0 bases; J trimming: 7 bases; junction bases outside the gene matches: 12. Germline V CDR1 and CDR2: LGHDT, YNNKEL (reference sequence). For the CDR3, the DNA is TGTGCCAGCAGCCAAGATCTGGAGCGGGATCTTAGGAATGAGCAGTTCTTC. It is translated as CASSQDLERDLRNEQFF.

This clone was seen a single time. The V and J genes are TRBV5-1 and TRBJ2-7; 7 nucleotides match TRBD2. The V gene's germline CDR1 is SGHRS and CDR2 YFSETQ. The J segment lost 0 bases and the V segment lost 2 bases, leaving 8 bases of the junction unmatched. The length of the CDR3 is 16 residues. This CDR3 is CASSFGLRDYSYEQYF. The DNA for the CDR3 is TGCGCCAGCAGCTTCGGCCTTCGGGACTACTCCTACGAGCAGTACTTC.

The chain combines TRBV6-6 with TRBJ1-2; D is perhaps TRBD1 (6 bases). The CDR3 consists of 14 residues. V shed 2 bases and J shed 0 bases, with 7 bases lying between them. Germline V gives CDR1 MNHNY, CDR2 SVGAGI (reference sequence). CDR3 sequence: CASSYGQSNYGYTF. In DNA, the CDR3 is TGTGCCAGCAGTTACGGACAGTCTAACTATGGCTACACCTTC.

The chain carries TRBV7-6 and TRBJ2-7; TRBD2 matches at 10 bases. V was clipped by 5 bases and J by 3 bases; unmatched bases: 16. In germline, CDR1 is SGHVS, CDR2 FNYEAQ. This CDR3 has 18 residues. CDR3 sequence: CASSPAAAAGGSFYEQYF. CDR3 DNA sequence: TGTGCCAGCAGCCCAGCGGCGGCAGCGGGAGGGTCCTTCTACGAGCAGTACTTC.

CDR3 in amino acids: CASSLSDSTGEKLFF. The CDR3 nucleotides read TGTGCCAGCAGTTTATCAGACTCAACCGGGGAAAAACTGTTTTTT. The chain recombines TRBV27 with TRBJ1-4; no reliable D call. Germline V CDR1 and CDR2: MNHEY, SMNVEV (reference sequence). V gave up 0 bases and J gave up 8 bases, with 13 bases separating them. This CDR3 has 15 amino acids.

This clone has more than one count but fewer than ten. This chain uses TRBV5-4 with TRBJ2-2; TRBD2 matches 15 bases. There are 16 residues in the CDR3. V lost 6 bases, J lost 5 bases, and 5 bases stayed unmatched. Germline loops: CDR1 SGHNT, CDR2 YYREEE (reference sequence). CDR3 DNA: TGTGCCAGCACCCCAGGGACTAGCGGGAGGACCGGGGAGCTGTTTTTT. This codes for CASTPGTSGRTGELFF.

A few counts support this clone. The CDR3 here is CASGAAQYSYEQYF. CDR3 bases: TGTGCCAGTGGGGCCGCACAGTACTCCTACGAGCAGTACTTC. This sequence joins TRBV19 and TRBJ2-7, with a tentative D call TRBD1 (5 bases). The germline gives CDR1 LNHDA, CDR2 SQIVND (reference sequence). There are 14 residues in the CDR3. V gave up 8 bases and J gave up 0 bases, with 14 bases separating them. Together with reference TRBV19 and TRBJ2-7, the CDR3 gives the full variable domain: DGGITQSPKYLFRKEGQNVTLSCEQNLNHDAMYWYRQDPGQGLRLIYYSQIVNDFQKGDIAEGYSVSREKKESFPLTVTSAQKNPTAFYLCASGAAQYSYEQYFGPGTRLTVT.

J is TRBJ2-1 and V is TRBV12-2; the D segment call TRBD2 is taken from the table without a DNA check. TRBV12-2 is noted as a pseudogene. The CDR3 has 19 residues. The CDR3 nucleotides are TGTGCAAGTCCCGTACCTTGGGCGGGAAAATTTGACTCCTACAATGAGCAGTTCTTC. It encodes CASPVPWAGKFDSYNEQFF.

The V call is TRBV7-2, the J call TRBJ2-7; 16 bases are shared with TRBD2. Trimming removed 4 bases from V and 7 bases from J; junction bases left unmatched: 1. The CDR3 runs 14 residues. Germline V gene data show CDR1 as SGHTA and CDR2 as FQGNSA. Here the CDR3 DNA reads TGTGCCAGCAGCTGGGGACTAGCGGGAGGGGAGCAGTACTTC. Translating it yields CASSWGLAGGEQYF.

The chain employs TRBV11-2 and TRBJ2-5, with TRBD2 matching 12 bases. The V and J ends lost 3 bases and 1 base, in that order; junction bases with no gene match: 6. From germline, CDR1 is SGHAT and CDR2 FQNNGV. The CDR3 totals 17 residues. As DNA, the CDR3 is TGTGCCAGCAGCTTCGGACTAGCGGGACGGGGCCAAGAGACCCAGTACTTC. It translates to CASSFGLAGRGQETQYF.

This chain uses TRBV5-4 with TRBJ2-1; 15 positions match TRBD2. Germline V gene data show CDR1 as SGHNT and CDR2 as YYREEE (reference sequence). The CDR3 totals 19 residues. With V trimmed by 4 bases and J by 2 bases, 10 bases remained unmatched. For the CDR3, the DNA is TGTGCCAGCAGCCTCGGGACTAGCGGGAGGCCCCTAGCCTACAATGAGCAGTTCTTC. It is translated as CASSLGTSGRPLAYNEQFF.

This chain uses TRBV5-1 with TRBJ2-5; tentative D call: TRBD1 (5 bases). Germline loops: CDR1 SGHRS, CDR2 YFSETQ. The ends were cut back, 2 bases at V and 0 bases at J, with 8 bases in the middle. This CDR3 has 14 amino acids. CDR3 sequence (DNA): TGCGCCAGCAGCTTCGGACAACACCAAGAGACCCAGTACTTC. This codes for CASSFGQHQETQYF.

The V gene is TRBV5-1, the J gene TRBJ2-7; no definite D call. The germline CDR1 and CDR2 sequences are SGHRS and YFSETQ. V was shortened by 2 bases and J by 0 bases, with 9 bases between the two germline ends. The CDR3 is 14 amino acids. CDR3 DNA sequence: TGCGCCAGCAGCTTAAGCGCCAGCTCCTACGAGCAGTACTTC. The encoded protein is CASSLSASSYEQYF. The whole variable domain, remainder taken from reference TRBV5-1 and TRBJ2-7, is KAGVTQTPRYLIKTRGQQVTLSCSPISGHRSVSWYQQTPGQGLQFLFEYFSETQRNKGNFPGRFSGRQFSNSRSEMNVSTLELGDSALYLCASSLSASSYEQYFGPGTRLTVT.

Here the CDR3 reads CAISKGEVNTEAFF. The DNA for the CDR3 is TGTGCCATCAGTAAGGGAGAGGTGAACACTGAAGCTTTCTTT. V and J are TRBV10-3 and TRBJ1-1; D call uncertain. CDR1 and CDR2 from the germline V gene are ENHRY and SYGVKD. V was trimmed by 5 bases and J by 0 bases, leaving 10 bases between them. CDR3 length: 14 amino acids.

The chain employs TRBV11-2 and TRBJ2-7; the match to TRBD1 covers 9 bases. Germline loops: CDR1 SGHAT, CDR2 FQNNGV. The CDR3 is 13 amino acids. J lost 6 bases, V lost 3 bases, and 3 bases had no gene match. The DNA of the CDR3 is TGTGCCAGCAGCTTTTACAGGGGGCGCGAGCAGTACTTC. As protein: CASSFYRGREQYF.

The rearrangement joins TRBV9 to TRBJ2-7; 8 bases agree with TRBD1. V was pared by 4 bases and J by 2 bases, with 5 bases of the junction left unmatched. Germline CDR1 SGDLS, CDR2 YYNGEE. This CDR3 contains 14 residues. The CDR3 reads CASSRQGLPYEQYF. CDR3 coding DNA: TGTGCCAGCAGCCGACAGGGGCTCCCCTACGAGCAGTACTTC.

The chain combines TRBV13 with TRBJ2-1; 9 nucleotides match TRBD2. After removal of 3 bases from V and 8 bases from J, the junction contained 8 bases not matched to a gene. Per the germline V gene, CDR1 is PRHDT and CDR2 is FYEKMQ (reference sequence). The CDR3 is made up of 15 amino acids. As DNA, the CDR3 is TGTGCCAGCAGCTTCGGCGGGAGGGCCGGGGATGAGCAGTTCTTC. Its translation: CASSFGGRAGDEQFF.

This chain connects TRBV5-1 to TRBJ1-3; perhaps TRBD1 as D (6 bases). Germline V gene data show CDR1 as SGHRS and CDR2 as YFSETQ. Between the trimmed V and J ends, which lost 4 bases and 6 bases, there was a span of 14 bases. The CDR3 is 14 residues long. CDR3 DNA: TGCGCCAGCAGCCTCACACAGGGAGAAAACACCATATATTTT. This codes for CASSLTQGENTIYF.

The chain uses TRBV7-9 and TRBJ1-1; 12 nucleotides align to TRBD1. Unmatched junction bases numbered 5, after V lost 3 bases and J lost 6 bases. The CDR3 has 15 amino acids. Germline loops: CDR1 SEHNR, CDR2 FQNEAQ (reference sequence). The CDR3 loop reads CASSLMGQGAAEAFF. Here the CDR3 DNA reads TGTGCCAGCAGCTTGATGGGACAGGGGGCTGCTGAAGCTTTCTTT.

This sequence joins TRBV5-1 and TRBJ1-5; D gene uncertain. Germline lookup yields CDR1 SGHRS and CDR2 YFSETQ. The CDR3 length is 13 residues. The V end was cut by 0 bases, the J end by 12 bases, with 13 bases between. CDR3 bases: TGCGCCAGCAGCTTGGAAGTCGCAGGCAGCCAGCATTTT. This encodes CASSLEVAGSQHF.

The V gene is TRBV6-5, the J gene TRBJ2-3, with 11 nucleotides matching TRBD2. Germline V gives CDR1 MNHEY, CDR2 SVGAGI. This CDR3 region has 14 residues. The J segment lost 6 bases and the V segment lost 10 bases, leaving 9 bases of the junction unmatched. CDR3 sequence reads: CATALAGGPDTQYF. CDR3 sequence (DNA): TGTGCCACCGCGTTAGCGGGAGGGCCGGATACGCAGTATTTT.

V is TRBV2 and J is TRBJ2-1; TRBD2 matches 10 bases. Germline assignment: CDR1 SNHLY and CDR2 FYNNEI. Trimming at V came to 4 bases and at J to 4 bases, leaving 1 base not matched to a gene. This CDR3 comprises 14 residues. CDR3 nucleotides: TGTGCCAGCAGTGGACTAGCGGGTTACAATGAGCAGTTCTTC. Translating it yields CASSGLAGYNEQFF.

Written as DNA, the CDR3 is TGTGCCAGCAGCTTAGCGGGCTCCAATGAGCAGTTCTTC. Translation gives CASSLAGSNEQFF. V usage is TRBV7-2 and J usage is TRBJ2-1; D not resolved. Germline CDR1 SGHTA, CDR2 FQGNSA. Trimming cost V 0 bases and J 6 bases, with 6 bases left between them. The CDR3 is 13 amino acids.

The chain is built from TRBV21-1 and TRBJ2-1; the table's D call, TRBD2, was not checked against the DNA. TRBV21-1 is a listed pseudogene. This CDR3 is 19 amino acids long. The CDR3 sequence is CASSTGGANGRLSYNEQFF. The CDR3 DNA is TGTGCCAGCAGCACCGGGGGGGCCAACGGGCGATTGTCCTACAATGAGCAGTTCTTC.

The chain carries TRBV3-1 (or the pseudogene TRBV3-2) and TRBJ2-3; D remains ambiguous. CDR1 is LGHDT, CDR2 YNNKEL, per germline (reference sequence). V was cut by 1 base and J by 5 bases, with 13 bases left in between. The CDR3 totals 15 residues. CDR3 loop: CASSQGPSEVDTQYF. The CDR3 DNA reads TGTGCCAGCAGCCAAGGCCCCAGCGAGGTAGATACGCAGTATTTT.

The genes are TRBV3-1 (or the pseudogene TRBV3-2) and TRBJ2-6; possible D gene TRBD2, 7 bases. The CDR3 runs to 17 residues. Trimming left V 5 bases short and J 1 base short, with 15 bases between. Germline V lookup: CDR1 LGHDT, CDR2 YNNKEL (reference sequence). DNA of the CDR3: TGTGCCAGCAGCACCCGGGGGGCCTCTTCTGGGGCCAACGTCCTGACTTTC. Its translation: CASSTRGASSGANVLTF.